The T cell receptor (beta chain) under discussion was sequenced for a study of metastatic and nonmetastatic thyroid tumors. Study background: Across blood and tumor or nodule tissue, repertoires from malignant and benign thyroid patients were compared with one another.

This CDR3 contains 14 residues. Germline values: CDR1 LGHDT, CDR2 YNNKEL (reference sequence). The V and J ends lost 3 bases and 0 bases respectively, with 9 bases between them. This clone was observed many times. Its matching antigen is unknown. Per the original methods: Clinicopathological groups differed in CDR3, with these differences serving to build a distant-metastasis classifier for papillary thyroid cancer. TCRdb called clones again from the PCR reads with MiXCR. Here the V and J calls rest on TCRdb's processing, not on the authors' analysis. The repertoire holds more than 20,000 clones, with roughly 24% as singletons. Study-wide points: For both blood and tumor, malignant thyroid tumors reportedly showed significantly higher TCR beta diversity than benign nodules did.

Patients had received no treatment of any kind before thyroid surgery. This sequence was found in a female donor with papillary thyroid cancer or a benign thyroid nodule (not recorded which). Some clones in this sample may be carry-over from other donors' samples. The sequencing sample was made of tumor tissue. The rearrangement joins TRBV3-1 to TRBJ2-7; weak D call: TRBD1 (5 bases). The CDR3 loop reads CASSQMTVSYEQYF. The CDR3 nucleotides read TGTGCCAGCAGCCAGATGACAGTCTCCTACGAGCAGTACTTC.